This T cell receptor beta chain was profiled in a study of Ad26.COV2.S vaccination and SARS-CoV-2 variants. CDR1 and CDR2 (germline): LNHDA, SQIVND (reference sequence). Trimming took 6 bases from V and 2 from J; bases not matched to a gene: 10. This CDR3 has 17 residues. Treatment denoted: over 15 received Ad26.COV2.S at low or high dose, single or two shots; five or six received placebo; per-sample allocation not given. On day 63 after the first injection, vaccine and placebo recipients gave samples. Data came from immunoSEQ multiplex PCR; TCRdb stores just in-frame clones and leaves some out. The table lists 350,000 to 450,000 clones, 83% of them singletons. Points on this clone: Its target is unknown.

Findings and caveats of the study: The analyses of TCR breadth and depth may have understated the size of total T cell responses.

The sequenced sample was peripheral blood, obtained in a trial of Ad26.COV2.S vaccine versus placebo. The chain is built from TRBV19 and TRBJ2-1; the match to TRBD2 covers 10 bases. The receptor was isolated from a person aged 18-60 years who received the Ad26.COV2.S COVID-19 vaccine or a placebo. Written as DNA, the CDR3 is TGTGCCAGTAGCCCTTCTAGCGGGGGAGGGGCCTACAATGAGCAGTTCTTC. It translates to CASSPSSGGGAYNEQFF.